The sequence of this T cell receptor beta chain was determined in a study of blood T cells in healthy people across ages (dated by TCRdb to the mid-2010s). With respect to the entire study: Template switching captured roughly one uniquely barcoded TCR beta cDNA molecule per two T cells in model experiments. The donors were split into four age groups: young (average 16 years), middle-aged (about 40), aged (more than 60) and long-lived (roughly 88). Using the same blood draw, the study looked at two additional independent replicas of 1 million unique cDNA reads for two donors, one aged 18 to 29 and the other aged 80 or older. To track age-related changes in TCR beta repertoire diversity, the study relied on deep sequencing normalized with unique cDNA molecular identifiers. To avoid experimental bias, donors of different ages were distributed randomly across sequencing lanes. Study-wide findings and limitations: Estimates of total diversity from one million sequenced T cells were regarded as lower bounds and underestimates. Because profiling used bulk unsorted PBMCs, naive and antigen-experienced compartments could not be compared conclusively. Because the CMV infection status of the donors was unknown, age-related changes in expanded clonotypes may potentially have been confounded. Compared with the aged group, the long-lived group had more naive CD4+ T cells, fewer expanded clones and increased TCR diversity, suggesting age selection. A strong correlation was found between observed TCR beta diversity and the percentage of naive T cells measured by flow cytometry. Observed TCR beta diversity per million T cells fell roughly linearly with age, and a significant reduction was already apparent by age around 39.

Donors were 30 to 45 systemically healthy Caucasian individuals from Russia aged roughly 6 to 95 years. Each donor gave around 9.5 milliliters of peripheral blood, collected into EDTA-treated Vacutainer tubes. Ficoll-Paque density-gradient centrifugation was used to isolate PBMCs, with at least 6.5 million obtained per sample. Total RNA was extracted from PBMCs with Trizol reagent, with at least 6 micrograms obtained per sample. For every donor, flow cytometry on a PBMC aliquot measured the percentage of naive CD45RAhigh/CD27high T cells. For this clonotype: Its target antigen remains unknown. Qualities for individual bases were not recorded, and no much larger clone is one base off.

CDR1 MGHDK and CDR2 SYGVNS are derived from the germline V gene. From V the trimming removes 7 bases and from J it removes 3 bases, while the gene matches leave 8 bases of the junction unaccounted for. The CDR3 numbers 14 residues from cysteine through phenylalanine. Here the CDR3 DNA is all that survives: 42 bases in frame from base 1. Receptor libraries were prepared by 5' RACE. The sequencer listed for this sample is Illumina HiSeq 2500. The second PCR ran for about 6 to 12 cycles and used a J-beta primer mix along with a sample-barcoded 5' primer. A template-switch 5' adaptor carrying 12 random nucleotides introduced a unique molecular identifier onto each TCR beta cDNA molecule. Each sample yielded at least 2.5 million CDR3-containing paired-end reads. All of the RNA was converted into first-strand cDNA using the Mint cDNA synthesis kit, with a TRBC-specific oligonucleotide serving as the primer. Following uracil-DNA glycosylase treatment, a first 18-cycle PCR with universal primers M1SS and BC2_uni_R was performed on all cDNA. Turning to the authors' computational methods: Each sample was normalized by randomly selecting 1 million high-quality reads, each carrying a distinct molecular identifier. Reads sharing molecular identifiers were discarded rather than binned into consensus sequences. MiTCR, set to a Q25 quality threshold and the strictest error-elimination algorithm, was used for CDR3 identification, clonotype clustering and error correction. A nonparametric unseen species model using Euler transformation provided a lower-bound estimate of total TCR beta diversity. Clones were called with MiXCR by TCRdb after fastp trimmed the public reads at Q25, and only in-frame beta chains were retained. A single entry per CDR3 protein holds the most common genes and DNA from its merged rows. TCRdb's processing, not the study's, gives the V and J calls here. Here the sample has hundreds of thousands of distinct CDR3 sequences; roughly 50% occur a single time. Of the sample, 25% to 30% falls within the top ten clones.

What was sequenced was blood. This receptor chain uses TRBV25-1 and TRBJ2-7; the junction holds 8 bases that match TRBD2. The clonotype originates from a man between 40 and 49 years old in good health. The bases read TGTGCCAGCAAGGATCAGCGGGGGCTCTACGAGCAGTACTTC. Its protein product is CASKDQRGLYEQYF.